The present T cell receptor (beta chain) was sequenced within a study of shared clonotypes between healthy human individuals. Unmatched junction bases numbered 3, after V lost 4 bases and J lost 4 bases. The CDR3 has 14 amino acids. CDR1 and CDR2 (germline): SNHLY, FYNNEI. Here immunoSEQ multiplex PCR was the method, and the copy in TCRdb shows in-frame clones only, minus some. The sample holds over a million clones, more than 75% seen once. This chain links TRBV2 with TRBJ2-7, with 11 bases aligning to TRBD2. Specimen: memory CD4+ T cells from PBMCs. As for subset: CD45RA-negative fraction. This sequence was found in a man younger than 35 in good health. Some clones in this sample may be carry-over from other donors' samples. CDR3 amino acids: CASSGLAGNYEQYF. CDR3 coding DNA: TGTGCCAGCAGTGGACTAGCGGGAAATTACGAGCAGTACTTC.